A selection of T cell receptor beta chains follows, all from one sample in a study of blood T cell repertoires in COVID-19. The assay was immunoSEQ multiplex PCR, and TCRdb's table has in-frame clones only and misses some. The table lists over 70,000 clones, roughly 88% of them singletons. The sample consisted of peripheral blood. The receptors were gathered from a young man with COVID-19, enrolled during active disease. Both conserved end residues are trimmed from each CDR3.

j_gene: TRBJ1-4
len: 15
v_gene: TRBV28
CDR3aa: ASSFSGTGATNEKLL

j_gene: TRBJ2-2
len: 16
v_gene: TRBV28
CDR3aa: ASSLPMRTRPWTGELF

j_gene: TRBJ1-3
len: 12
v_gene: TRBV13
CDR3aa: ASSSANFGNTIY

j_gene: TRBJ2-1
len: 14
v_gene: TRBV13
CDR3aa: ASSLFEAGPYNEQF

j_gene: TRBJ1-5
len: 11
v_gene: TRBV11-2
CDR3aa: ASSLNTVSTQH

j_gene: TRBJ2-7
len: 13
v_gene: TRBV27
CDR3aa: ASSPGTTTSYEQY

j_gene: TRBJ1-1
len: 11
v_gene: TRBV28
CDR3aa: ASSVRDRGKAF

j_gene: TRBJ1-1
len: 11
v_gene: TRBV11-1
CDR3aa: ASSLSPDTEAF

j_gene: TRBJ2-5
len: 14
v_gene: TRBV19
CDR3aa: ASSSPGQMLQETQY

j_gene: TRBJ1-1
len: 10
v_gene: TRBV29-1
CDR3aa: SVAQMNTEAF

j_gene: TRBJ2-1
len: 14
v_gene: TRBV19
CDR3aa: ASSLYGLAGGNEQF

j_gene: TRBJ2-7
len: 12
v_gene: TRBV9
CDR3aa: ASGESGRPHEQY

j_gene: TRBJ1-1
len: 12
v_gene: TRBV11-2
CDR3aa: ASSIDRRNTEAF

j_gene: TRBJ2-7
len: 14
v_gene: TRBV5-5
CDR3aa: ASSVRADSVPYEQY

j_gene: TRBJ2-3
len: 13
v_gene: TRBV6-2/TRBV6-3
CDR3aa: ASSGDRGQTDTQY

j_gene: TRBJ1-2
len: 9
v_gene: TRBV6-2/TRBV6-3
CDR3aa: ASSVNYGYT

j_gene: TRBJ2-7
len: 12
v_gene: TRBV6-2/TRBV6-3
CDR3aa: ASSYTSSSYEQY

j_gene: TRBJ1-2
len: 13
v_gene: TRBV9
CDR3aa: ASSARDIRLSGYT

j_gene: TRBJ2-7
len: 14
v_gene: TRBV5-1
CDR3aa: ASSLGGARSSYEQY

j_gene: TRBJ1-1
len: 12
v_gene: TRBV5-1
CDR3aa: ASSLTGGNTEAF

j_gene: TRBJ2-2
len: 13
v_gene: TRBV19
CDR3aa: ASSVTSGAPGELF

j_gene: TRBJ2-1
len: 9
v_gene: TRBV20-1
CDR3aa: SAKDPTGQF

j_gene: TRBJ2-1
len: 12
v_gene: TRBV9
CDR3aa: ASSLAGAFNEQF

j_gene: TRBJ2-4
len: 13
v_gene: TRBV19
CDR3aa: ASSPPGQDNIIQY

j_gene: TRBJ1-2
len: 11
v_gene: TRBV11-2
CDR3aa: ASSLDLIPGYT

j_gene: TRBJ2-3
len: 14
v_gene: TRBV24-1
CDR3aa: ATSGELAGPPDTQY

j_gene: TRBJ1-5
len: 11
v_gene: TRBV18
CDR3aa: ASSPGRGQPQH

j_gene: TRBJ2-1
len: 17
v_gene: TRBV3-1/TRBV3-2
CDR3aa: ASSVPGLAEPSSYNEQF